The clone carrying this T cell receptor beta chain was observed once. The entry originates in a study of cytomegalovirus exposure and HLA in healthy donors. Use of 60 Vbeta and 13 Jbeta primers characterized the PCR. Sequenced by immunoSEQ multiplex PCR; TCRdb stores in-frame clones only, minus some. The data show about 210,000 clones, about four fifths seen once. The sequence was obtained from a woman aged 50 to 65 in good health and CMV-seropositive. The sample consisted of PBMCs.

The CDR3 DNA reads as TGTGCCAGCAGCTTAGTGGATCTCGGGGGCTACACCTTC. Its protein is CASSLVDLGGYTF. The rearrangement links TRBV7-2 to TRBJ1-2; D unclear. Per the germline V gene, CDR1 is SGHTA and CDR2 is FQGNSA. This CDR3 is 13 amino acids long. The V end was cut by 1 base, the J end by 8 bases, with 11 bases between. The full variable domain, rest sourced from reference TRBV7-2 and TRBJ1-2, is GAGVSQSPSNKVTEKGKDVELRCDPISGHTALYWYRQSLGQGLEFLIYFQGNSAPDKSGLPSDRFSAERTGGSVSTLTIQRTQQEDSAVYLCASSLVDLGGYTFGSGTRLTVV.